The text below deals with one T cell receptor (beta chain). Its cognate antigen is unknown. These data are taken from a study of T cell responses to AZD1222 COVID-19 vaccine. General study points: Spike-specific TCRs gained breadth and depth after people received two AZD1222 doses.

Libraries were prepared by immunoSEQ multiplex PCR; TCRdb keeps only in-frame clonotypes and omits some of them. The sample records some 130,000 clones, 92% being singletons. The CDR3 covers 11 residues. With 9 bases clipped from V and 3 bases from J, the junction kept 1 base outside the gene matches. Germline V gives CDR1 WSHSY, CDR2 SAAADI. The sample consisted of peripheral blood, taken on day 0 of AZD1222 vaccination. V and J are TRBV10-2 and TRBJ2-7; 8 bases are shared with TRBD2. The TCR sequence derives from an adult in good health. The CDR3 is CASTSGYEQYF. CDR3 DNA: TGCGCCAGTACTAGCGGCTACGAGCAGTACTTC.